The 7 T cell receptor beta chains below all came from one sample that was sequenced in a study of response to subunit inactivated influenza vaccine (dated by TCRdb to 2017 to 2018). The library was generated by RT-PCR. Sequencing took place on an Illumina HiSeq 2500. TCRdb reprocessing: public reads trimmed at Q25 with fastp, clones called with MiXCR, in-frame beta chains kept. A single entry per CDR3 protein holds the most common genes and DNA from its merged rows. This sample gives 560,000 or so distinct CDR3 sequences in total; approximately 7.1% of them show up just once. In total, the top ten clones hold 10% to 15% of the sample. Material: PBMCs from blood, obtained approximately 25 months after vaccination. These receptors all stem from a man aged 50-75 years who received an inactivated influenza vaccine. Donor details come from another sample of the same person, matched by shared clones.

The V call is TRBV11-2, the J call TRBJ2-7; 8 bases line up with TRBD1. V shed 7 bases, J shed 6 bases, and the junction held 17 bases outside the gene matches. The CDR3 covers 16 residues. Germline V CDR1 and CDR2: SGHAT, FQNNGV. The chain's CDR3 is CASTSPPTGEFGEQYF. For the CDR3, the DNA is TGTGCCAGCACCTCCCCGCCGACAGGGGAGTTCGGCGAGCAGTACTTC.

This chain uses TRBV19 with TRBJ1-3; D unclear. The CDR3 covers 16 residues. Germline CDR1 is LNHDA and CDR2 is SQIVND (reference sequence). The V end was cut by 3 bases, the J end by 1 base, with 13 bases between. Written as DNA, the CDR3 is TGTGCCAGTAGTATGGGCAACCCTCGATCTGGAAACACCATATATTTT. It yields the protein CASSMGNPRSGNTIYF.

The V call is TRBV7-8, the J call TRBJ1-4, with D hard to call. Germline lookup yields CDR1 SGHVS and CDR2 FQNEAQ. The CDR3 length is 16 residues. V lost 4 bases and J 0 bases, leaving 12 bases between the germline ends. The CDR3 sequence is CASSSSIRATNEKLFF. CDR3 in DNA: TGTGCCAGCAGCTCCTCTATCCGGGCAACTAATGAAAAACTGTTTTTT.

A note on this clonotype: The germline gene is not matched at one end of the junction; a read error may be the cause. The chain uses TRBV28 and TRBJ1-2; D gene uncertain. Germline V gives CDR1 MDHEN, CDR2 SYDVKM. The CDR3 extends over 16 amino acids. This CDR3 reads CANSFPRTATYYGYTF. The DNA for the CDR3 is TGTGCCAACAGTTTCCCTCGAACCGCGACGTACTATGGCTACACCTTC.

This clonotype was seen ten or more times. This CDR3 reads CASSKQGKDTQYF. CDR3 bases: TGTGCCAGCAGTAAACAGGGTAAAGATACGCAGTATTTT. The genes are TRBV6-2 or TRBV6-3 and TRBJ2-3, with a possible D match to TRBD1 (6 bases). Germline assignment: CDR1 MNHEY and CDR2 SVGEGT. Trimming pared 5 bases from V and 5 bases from J, leaving 11 bases between. CDR3 size: 13 residues.

This clonotype turned up a few times. This chain joins TRBV6-2 or TRBV6-3 and TRBJ2-4; D is unresolved. The CDR3 contains 14 residues. With 4 bases removed from V and 0 bases from J, the gap between germline ends came to 7 bases. Germline V gene lookup returns CDR1 MNHEY and CDR2 SVGEGT. CDR3 sequence: CASSSVVAKNIQYF. In nucleotides, the CDR3 is TGTGCCAGCAGTTCTGTTGTAGCCAAAAACATTCAGTACTTC.

This clonotype was counted many times. This chain links TRBV20-1 with TRBJ2-1; the D is unclear. The germline CDR1 and CDR2 sequences are DFQATT and SNEGSKA (reference sequence). Trimming left V 2 bases short and J 7 bases short, with 6 bases between. The CDR3 covers 11 residues. This CDR3 reads CSARYGNEQFF. CDR3 coding DNA: TGCAGTGCTAGATACGGGAATGAGCAGTTCTTC.